The 8 T cell receptor beta chains below come from one sample, sequenced in a study of neoadjuvant nivolumab and ipilimumab in lung cancer. Sequencing was performed with immunoSEQ multiplex PCR; in TCRdb, only in-frame clones are kept and a portion is missing. The sample has tens of thousands of clones, 82% seen once. The material was tumor tissue, obtained after neoadjuvant nivolumab, alone or with ipilimumab, at or shortly before surgery. These TCRs come from an adult with non-small cell lung cancer.

The chain couples TRBV7-3 to TRBJ2-1; 13 bases line up with TRBD2. The CDR3 spans 17 residues. With 5 bases clipped from V and 8 bases from J, the junction kept 12 bases outside the gene matches. Germline CDR1 reads SGHTA; CDR2 reads FQGTGA. The CDR3 DNA reads TGTGCCAGCAGCCTAGGGACTAGCGGGATCACAATGGATGAGCAGTTCTTC. Amino acids: CASSLGTSGITMDEQFF. The whole variable domain, filled in from reference TRBV7-3 and TRBJ2-1, reads GAGVSQTPSNKVTEKGKYVELRCDPISGHTALYWYRQSLGQGPEFLIYFQGTGAADDSGLPNDRFFAVRPEGSVSTLKIQRTERGDSAVYLCASSLGTSGITMDEQFFGPGTRLTVL.

The chain combines TRBV14 with TRBJ1-2; D remains unclear. The CDR3 is 15 residues long. The germline V gene encodes CDR1 SGHDN and CDR2 FVKESK. Between the trimmed V and J ends, which lost 8 bases and 4 bases, there was a span of 20 bases. CDR3 in amino acids: CASGQSGKGPYGYTF. The CDR3 nucleotides are TGTGCCAGCGGTCAGTCTGGGAAAGGGCCCTATGGCTACACCTTC.

This rearrangement joins TRBV20-1 to TRBJ1-2, with D uncertain. V was pared by 3 bases and J by 7 bases, with 6 bases between. CDR1 DFQATT and CDR2 SNEGSKA come from the germline V gene (reference sequence). This CDR3 is built from 10 residues. CDR3 coding DNA: TGCAGTGCTAGGGAGGCTGGCTACACCTTC. It specifies CSAREAGYTF.

J is TRBJ1-5 and V is TRBV19, with 7 bases identical to TRBD1. After removal of 5 bases from V and 7 bases from J, the junction contained 11 bases not matched to a gene. The CDR3 spans 15 residues. The germline V gene encodes CDR1 LNHDA and CDR2 SQIVND (reference sequence). The DNA of the CDR3 is TGTGCCAGTAGTTTTACAACAGGGGCGGACCAGCCCCAGCATTTT. It codes for CASSFTTGADQPQHF.

The chain employs TRBV6-6 and TRBJ2-2; either TRBD1 or TRBD2 may supply D (7 bases each). Trimming left V 2 bases short and J 5 bases short, with 15 bases between. Germline V CDR1 and CDR2: MNHNY, SVGAGI (reference sequence). The CDR3 is 16 amino acids. In DNA, the CDR3 is TGTGCCAGCAGTTACCCCAGGGGGGGTGGGACCGGGGAGCTGTTTTTT. Translation gives CASSYPRGGGTGELFF.

This clone showed up just once. The V call is TRBV5-5, the J call TRBJ1-2; possibly TRBD1 for D (6 bases). This CDR3 spans 14 amino acids. CDR1 is SGHKS and CDR2 is YYEKEE in the germline V gene (reference sequence). The V end was cut by 4 bases, the J end by 5 bases, with 15 bases between. Here the CDR3 reads CASSPGQNNYGYTF. CDR3 DNA sequence: TGTGCCAGCAGCCCTGGACAGAACAATTATGGCTACACCTTC.

The V call is TRBV19, the J call TRBJ2-2, with D perhaps assigned TRBD1 or TRBD2 (5 bases each). V shed 5 bases and J shed 1 base, with 17 bases lying between them. The CDR3 has 17 residues. Germline loops: CDR1 LNHDA, CDR2 SQIVND (reference sequence). The CDR3 nucleotides read TGTGCCAGTAGTCCCCAGGGACCGTATTTGAACACCGGGGAGCTGTTTTTT. Translated, it gives CASSPQGPYLNTGELFF.

This clone was recorded a few times. The chain couples TRBV5-8 to TRBJ1-2; no clear D. From germline, CDR1 is SGHTS and CDR2 YDEGEE. The CDR3 covers 11 residues. V was pared by 2 bases and J by 5 bases, with 4 bases between. Here the CDR3 reads CASSFDYGYTF. The CDR3 DNA follows: TGTGCCAGCAGCTTCGATTATGGCTACACCTTC.